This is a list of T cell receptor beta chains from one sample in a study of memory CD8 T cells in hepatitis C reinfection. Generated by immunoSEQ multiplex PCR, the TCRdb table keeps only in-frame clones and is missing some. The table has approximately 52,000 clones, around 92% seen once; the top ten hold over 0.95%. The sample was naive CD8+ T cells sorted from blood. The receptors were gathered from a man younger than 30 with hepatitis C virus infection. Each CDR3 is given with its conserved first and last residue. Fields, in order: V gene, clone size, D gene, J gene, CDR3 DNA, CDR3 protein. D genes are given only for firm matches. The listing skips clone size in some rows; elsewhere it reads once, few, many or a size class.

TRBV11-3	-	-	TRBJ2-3	TGTGCCAGCAGCGGGACTGGCGGGGGCACAGATACGCAGTATTTT	CASSGTGGGTDTQYF
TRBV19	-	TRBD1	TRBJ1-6	TGTGCCAGTAGTACCGGCAGGGGGCTATATTCACCCCTCCACTTT	CASSTGRGLYSPLHF
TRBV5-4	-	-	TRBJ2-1	TGTGCCAGCAGGGATCAAGGGGGCGGAGGGGCCGTAAGTGAGCAGTTCTTC	CASRDQGGGGAVSEQFF
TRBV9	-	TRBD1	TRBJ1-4	TGTGCCAGCAGTGAAGACAGGGGGCAGGAAAAACTGTTTTTT	CASSEDRGQEKLFF
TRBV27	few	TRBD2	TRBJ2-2	TGTGCCAGCAGTTTAGGGGCGGGGGGGACCGGGGAGCTGTTTTTT	CASSLGAGGTGELFF
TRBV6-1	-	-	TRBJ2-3	TGTGCCAGCAGTGTGGAGGGAACAGATACGCAGTATTTT	CASSVEGTDTQYF
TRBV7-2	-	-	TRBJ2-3	TGTGCCAGCAGCGGTACAACAGGGTACACAGATACGCAGTATTTT	CASSGTTGYTDTQYF
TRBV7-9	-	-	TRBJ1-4	TGTGCCAGCAGCTTTAAGGGGGAGGAAAAACTGTTTTTT	CASSFKGEEKLFF
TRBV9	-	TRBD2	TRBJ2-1	TGTGCCAGCAGCGTAGGGGGCGGGGGAGGGAATGAGCAGTTCTTC	CASSVGGGGGNEQFF
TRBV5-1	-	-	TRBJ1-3	TGCGCCAGCAGCTTGGTTTGGGCAGGGGACCTCTCTGGAAACACCATATATTTT	CASSLVWAGDLSGNTIYF
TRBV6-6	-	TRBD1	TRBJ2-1	TGTGCCAGCAGTTACGGGGGACAGGGGTTTCACAATGAGCAGTTCTTC	CASSYGGQGFHNEQFF
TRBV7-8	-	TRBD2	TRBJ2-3	TGTGCCAGCAGTTCGGCGGGAGTTGCAGATACGCAGTATTTT	CASSSAGVADTQYF
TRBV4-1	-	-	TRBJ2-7	TGCGCCAGCAGCCAAGATCATGGGACAAGCTACGAGCAGTACTTC	CASSQDHGTSYEQYF
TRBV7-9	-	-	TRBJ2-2	TGTGCCAGCAGCCCCATTAACACCGGGGAGCTGTTTTTT	CASSPINTGELFF
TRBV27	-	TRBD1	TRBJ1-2	TGTGCCAGCAGTTCCGGGACAGGGGGCTATGGCTACACCTTC	CASSSGTGGYGYTF
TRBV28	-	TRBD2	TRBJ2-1	TGTGCCAGCAGTTTTGGCGGGAGGGTTTATGAGCAGTTCTTC	CASSFGGRVYEQFF
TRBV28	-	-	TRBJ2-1	TGTGCCAGCGAACTAAAGGGGAACTCCTACAATGAGCAGTTCTTC	CASELKGNSYNEQFF
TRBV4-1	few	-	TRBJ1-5	TGCGCCAGCAGCCAAGAAAGGGGGAACTGGCCCCAGCATTTT	CASSQERGNWPQHF
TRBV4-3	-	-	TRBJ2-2	TGCGCCAGCAGCCAAGGTTTCTATCTAGCCGGGGAGCTGTTTTTT	CASSQGFYLAGELFF
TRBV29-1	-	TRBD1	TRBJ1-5	TGCAGCGTCGTGGACAGGGGCAATCAGCCCCAGCATTTT	CSVVDRGNQPQHF
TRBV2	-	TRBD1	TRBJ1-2	TGTGCCAGCTCCCGAGAGTCCTCCGGGACAGCGACTGGCTACACCTTC	CASSRESSGTATGYTF
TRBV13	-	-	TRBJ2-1	TGTGCCAGCAGTTCACCTAGCCTCTACAATGAGCAGTTCTTC	CASSSPSLYNEQFF
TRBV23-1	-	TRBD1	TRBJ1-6	TGCGCCAGCACTATGGTAGACAGGGGGAATTCACCCCTCCACTTT	CASTMVDRGNSPLHF
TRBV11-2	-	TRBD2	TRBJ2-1	TGTGCCAGCAGCTTAGACCCCGGGACTAGCGGGAACTCCTACAATGAGCAGTTCTTC	CASSLDPGTSGNSYNEQFF
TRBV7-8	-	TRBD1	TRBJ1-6	TGTGCCAGCAGCTTAGAAGGGACAGCACCCCTCCACTTT	CASSLEGTAPLHF
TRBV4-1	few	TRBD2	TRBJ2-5	TGCGCCAGCAGCCGCCGACTAGCGGGGGTCGATGAGACCCAGTACTTC	CASSRRLAGVDETQYF
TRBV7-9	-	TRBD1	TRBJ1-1	TGTGCCAGCAGCCCCGGACAGGGGGAAATGAACACTGAAGCTTTCTTT	CASSPGQGEMNTEAFF
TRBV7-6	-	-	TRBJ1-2	TGTGCCAGCAGCTTAGAGGACAGATACTATGGCTACACCTTC	CASSLEDRYYGYTF
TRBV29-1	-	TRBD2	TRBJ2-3	TGCAGCGTTGAAGATGTTGGACTAGCGGGGGGCCTGCGTGAGACAGATACGCAGTATTTT	CSVEDVGLAGGLRETDTQYF
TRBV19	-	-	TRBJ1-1	TGTGCCAGTAGTATAGGCAACAGGGACGATTCGAACACTGAAGCTTTCTTT	CASSIGNRDDSNTEAFF
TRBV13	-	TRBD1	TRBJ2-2	TGTGCCAGCAGCGTGGTCTCCGGGACAGGGGCGAACACCGGGGAGCTGTTTTTT	CASSVVSGTGANTGELFF
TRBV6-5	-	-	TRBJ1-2	TGTGCCAGCAGTCAGCGGGCAGCCGGCTCCTATGGCTACACCTTC	CASSQRAAGSYGYTF
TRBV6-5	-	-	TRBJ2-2	TGTGCCAGCAGCTTCCTTAGACAGCGCCACGGGGAGCTGTTTTTT	CASSFLRQRHGELFF
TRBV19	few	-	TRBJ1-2	TGTGCCAGTAGCCTTTATCAGGGACTCCCCCTTGGCTACACCTTC	CASSLYQGLPLGYTF
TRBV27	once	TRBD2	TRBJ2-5	TGTGCCAGCAGTCAATACGGACTAGCGGGGGGGCGGGAGACCCAGTACTTC	CASSQYGLAGGRETQYF
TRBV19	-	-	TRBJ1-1	TGTGCCAGTAGTATAGGCGGGGCGAACACTGAAGCTTTCTTT	CASSIGGANTEAFF
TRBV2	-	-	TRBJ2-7	TGTGCCAGCAGTGAAACCGCGCTTGGCGAGCAGTACTTC	CASSETALGEQYF
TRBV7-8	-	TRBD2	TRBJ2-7	TGTGCCAGCAGCTTAGACGTCGTTAGCGGGGCCTACGAGCAGTACTTC	CASSLDVVSGAYEQYF
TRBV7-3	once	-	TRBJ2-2	TGTGCCAGCAGCTTAAACCTGGACAGAACGAACACCGGGGAGCTGTTTTTT	CASSLNLDRTNTGELFF
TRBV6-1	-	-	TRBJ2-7	TGTGCCAGCAGTGATCGAGGGAGCCAGAACGAGCAGTACTTC	CASSDRGSQNEQYF
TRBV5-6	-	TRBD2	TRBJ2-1	TGTGCCAGCAGCCCTGGACTAGCGGGATACAATGAGCAGTTCTTC	CASSPGLAGYNEQFF
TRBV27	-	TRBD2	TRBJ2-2	TGTGCCAGCACCCGGGAGGGGGACACCGGGGAGCTGTTTTTT	CASTREGDTGELFF
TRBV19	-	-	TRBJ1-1	TGTGCCAGTAGTATAGTTCCGGGGAACACTGAAGCTTTCTTT	CASSIVPGNTEAFF
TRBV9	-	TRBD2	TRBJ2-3	TGTGCCAGCAGCGTACCTTCGGGACTAGCGGGATGGGGCACAGATACGCAGTATTTT	CASSVPSGLAGWGTDTQYF
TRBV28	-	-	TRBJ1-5	TGTGCCAGCAGTTTCTCCGGGACACCTGATCAGCCCCAGCATTTT	CASSFSGTPDQPQHF
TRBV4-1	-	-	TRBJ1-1	TGCGCCAGCAGCCAGATACAGGGAGACACTGAAGCTTTCTTT	CASSQIQGDTEAFF
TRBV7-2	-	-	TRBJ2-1	TGTGCCAGCAGCAGTCACACCGGGGACTACAATGAGCAGTTCTTC	CASSSHTGDYNEQFF
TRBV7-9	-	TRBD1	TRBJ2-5	TGTGCCAGCAGCTCGTCCTCGGGACAGGCAGAGACCCAGTACTTC	CASSSSSGQAETQYF
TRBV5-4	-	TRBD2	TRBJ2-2	TGTGCCAGCAGCACCGGGACTAGTATCACCGGGGAGCTGTTTTTT	CASSTGTSITGELFF
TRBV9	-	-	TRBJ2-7	TGTGCCAGCAGCGTCACAGGGTCCGAGCAGTACTTC	CASSVTGSEQYF
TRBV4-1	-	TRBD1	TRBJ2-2	TGCGCCAGCAGCCCAGACAGGGGGCGGAACACCGGGGAGCTGTTTTTT	CASSPDRGRNTGELFF
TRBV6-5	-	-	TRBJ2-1	TGTGCCAGTTCCCTTGGCGGGGGCGCAGGCAATGAGCAGTTCTTC	CASSLGGGAGNEQFF
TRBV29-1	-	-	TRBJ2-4	TGCAGCGTTGGTACCACAGGGAACATTCAGTACTTC	CSVGTTGNIQYF
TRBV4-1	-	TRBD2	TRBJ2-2	TGCGCCAGCAGCCTCGGGGGGGCGAACACCGGGGAGCTGTTTTTT	CASSLGGANTGELFF
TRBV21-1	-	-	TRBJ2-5	TGTGCCAGCAGCAAAGTGCAGGAGGGGACAGAGACCCAGTACTTC	CASSKVQEGTETQYF
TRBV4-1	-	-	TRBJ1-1	TGCGCCAGCAGCCAAGCCGGGACATATAGCACTGAAGCTTTCTTT	CASSQAGTYSTEAFF
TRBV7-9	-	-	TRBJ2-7	TGTGCCAGCAGCACGCCGGGGGGCGCCTACGAGCAGTACTTC	CASSTPGGAYEQYF